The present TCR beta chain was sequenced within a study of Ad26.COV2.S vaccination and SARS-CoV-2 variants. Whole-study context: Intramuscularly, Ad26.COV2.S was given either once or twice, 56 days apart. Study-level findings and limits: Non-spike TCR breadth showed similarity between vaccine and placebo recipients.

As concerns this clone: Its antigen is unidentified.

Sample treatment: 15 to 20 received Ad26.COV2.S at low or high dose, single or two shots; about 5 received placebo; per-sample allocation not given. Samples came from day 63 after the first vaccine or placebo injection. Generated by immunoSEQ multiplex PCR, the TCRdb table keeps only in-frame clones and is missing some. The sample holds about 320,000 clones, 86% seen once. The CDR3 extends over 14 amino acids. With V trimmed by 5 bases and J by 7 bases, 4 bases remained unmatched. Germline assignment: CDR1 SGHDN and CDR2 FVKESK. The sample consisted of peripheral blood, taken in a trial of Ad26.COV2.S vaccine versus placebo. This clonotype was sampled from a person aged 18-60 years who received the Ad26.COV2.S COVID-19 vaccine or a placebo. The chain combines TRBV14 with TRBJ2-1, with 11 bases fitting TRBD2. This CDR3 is CASSSRLAGNEQFF. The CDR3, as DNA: TGTGCCAGCAGCTCTCGACTAGCGGGGAATGAGCAGTTCTTC.